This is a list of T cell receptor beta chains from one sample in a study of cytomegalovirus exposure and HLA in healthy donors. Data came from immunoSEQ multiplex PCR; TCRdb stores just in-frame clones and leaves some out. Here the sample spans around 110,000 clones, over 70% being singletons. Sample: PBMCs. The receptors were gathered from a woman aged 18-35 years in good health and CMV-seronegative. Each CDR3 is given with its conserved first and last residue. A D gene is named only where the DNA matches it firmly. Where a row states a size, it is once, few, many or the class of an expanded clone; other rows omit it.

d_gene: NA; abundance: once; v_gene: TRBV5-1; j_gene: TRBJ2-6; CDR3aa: CASTFLSGANVLTF; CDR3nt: TGCGCCAGCACGTTTCTGTCTGGGGCCAACGTCCTGACTTTC
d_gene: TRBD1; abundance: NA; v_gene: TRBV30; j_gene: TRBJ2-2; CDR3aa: CAGQWNTGELFF; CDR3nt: TGTGCGGGACAGTGGAACACCGGGGAGCTGTTTTTT
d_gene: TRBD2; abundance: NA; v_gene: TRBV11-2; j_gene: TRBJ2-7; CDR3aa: CASSLKAGGPYEQYF; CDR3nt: TGTGCCAGCAGCTTAAAAGCGGGGGGCCCCTACGAGCAGTACTTC
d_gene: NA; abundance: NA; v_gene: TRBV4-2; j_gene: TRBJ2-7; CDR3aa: CASSQDIGAAPGDEQYF; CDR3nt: TGTGCCAGCAGCCAAGATATAGGGGCGGCACCTGGGGACGAGCAGTACTTC
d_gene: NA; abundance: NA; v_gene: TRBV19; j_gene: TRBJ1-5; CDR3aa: CASSIPTGPYSNQPQHF; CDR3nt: TGTGCCAGTAGTATTCCTACAGGGCCATATAGCAATCAGCCCCAGCATTTT
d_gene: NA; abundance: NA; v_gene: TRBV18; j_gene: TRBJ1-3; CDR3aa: CASSADSASGNTIYF; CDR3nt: TGTGCCAGCTCCGCGGATTCGGCCTCTGGAAACACCATATATTTT
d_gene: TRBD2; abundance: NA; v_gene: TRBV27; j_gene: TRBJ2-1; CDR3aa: CASSLVGGAFHEQFF; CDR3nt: TGTGCCAGCAGTTTAGTCGGGGGGGCCTTTCATGAGCAGTTCTTC
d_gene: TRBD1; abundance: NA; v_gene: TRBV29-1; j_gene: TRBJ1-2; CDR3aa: CSVYGQGGGYTF; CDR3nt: TGCAGCGTTTACGGACAGGGGGGCGGCTACACCTTC
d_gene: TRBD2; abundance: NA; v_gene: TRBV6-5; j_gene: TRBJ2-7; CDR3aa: CASSYRTSGGPYEQYF; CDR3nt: TGTGCCAGCAGTTACCGGACTAGCGGGGGACCGTACGAGCAGTACTTC
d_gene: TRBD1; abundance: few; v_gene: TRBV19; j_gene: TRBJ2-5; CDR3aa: CASSTGQQETQYF; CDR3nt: TGTGCCAGTAGTACGGGACAGCAAGAGACCCAGTACTTC
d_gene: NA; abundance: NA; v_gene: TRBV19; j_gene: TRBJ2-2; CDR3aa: CASSLGRGYTGELFF; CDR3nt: TGTGCCAGTAGTCTTGGCCGGGGGTACACCGGGGAGCTGTTTTTT
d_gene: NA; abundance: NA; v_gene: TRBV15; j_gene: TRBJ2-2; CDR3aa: CATSRSGKGADTGELFF; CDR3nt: TGTGCCACCAGCAGGTCCGGGAAAGGAGCGGACACCGGGGAGCTGTTTTTT
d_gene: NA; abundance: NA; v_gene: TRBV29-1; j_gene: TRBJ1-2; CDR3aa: CSARTDAYGYTF; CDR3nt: TGCAGCGCGCGGACAGACGCCTATGGCTACACCTTC
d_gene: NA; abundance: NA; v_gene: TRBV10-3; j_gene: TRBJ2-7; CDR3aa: CAISDLYEQYF; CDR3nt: TGTGCCATCAGTGACCTTTACGAGCAGTACTTC
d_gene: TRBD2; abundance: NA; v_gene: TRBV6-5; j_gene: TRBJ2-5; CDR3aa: CASRGKLARETQYF; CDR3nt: TGTGCCAGCAGGGGGAAACTAGCGAGGGAGACCCAGTACTTC
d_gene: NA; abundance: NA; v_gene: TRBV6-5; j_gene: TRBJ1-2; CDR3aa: CASSYSSYTGIYGYTF; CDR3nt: TGTGCCAGCAGTTACTCGAGTTACACAGGCATTTATGGCTACACCTTC
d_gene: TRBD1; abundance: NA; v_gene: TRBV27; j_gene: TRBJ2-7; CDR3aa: CASSLQGAYEQYF; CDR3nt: TGTGCCAGCAGTTTACAGGGGGCCTACGAGCAGTACTTC